Below are 28 T cell receptor beta chains sequenced from a single sample in a study of OX40 agonist ivuxolimab in advanced cancers. Here immunoSEQ multiplex PCR was the method, and the copy in TCRdb shows in-frame clones only, minus some. The data contain some 94,000 clones, 92% of them singletons. Material: CD4+ or CD8+ T cells sorted from blood, obtained in a trial of the OX40 agonist ivuxolimab. The receptors were sampled from an adult with an advanced solid tumor such as melanoma, head and neck, liver or kidney cancer.

The V call is TRBV6-1, the J call TRBJ1-6, with no clear D. Germline CDR1 is MNHNS and CDR2 is SASEGT. The CDR3 is 17 residues long. V shed 4 bases and J shed 0 bases, with 13 bases lying between them. The DNA for the CDR3 is TGTGCCAGCAGTGCCGACCGGTCCAGCTCCTATAATTCACCCCTCCACTTT. It yields the protein CASSADRSSSYNSPLHF.

The chain employs TRBV6-5 and TRBJ1-2; TRBD1 matches 12 bases. The CDR3 covers 15 residues. Germline CDR1 and CDR2: MNHEY and SVGAGI. V was pared by 4 bases and J by 5 bases, with 5 bases of the junction left unmatched. The CDR3 reads CASSSGTGGYYGYTF. The CDR3 DNA sequence: TGTGCCAGCAGTTCCGGGACAGGGGGCTATTATGGCTACACCTTC.

V gene TRBV27 combines with J gene TRBJ2-1; TRBD2 matches 10 bases. V lost 3 bases and J lost 6; bases outside the gene matches: 8. Germline V gene data show CDR1 as MNHEY and CDR2 as SMNVEV (reference sequence). The CDR3 spans 16 residues. The CDR3 region has the DNA TGTGCCAGCAGTTTCCTAGCGGGAGAGCGTATCAATGAGCAGTTCTTC. Protein: CASSFLAGERINEQFF.

The rearrangement uses TRBV7-9 and TRBJ2-1, with D possibly being TRBD1 (5 bases). The V end was cut by 5 bases, the J end by 4 bases, with 18 bases between. Per the germline V gene, CDR1 is SEHNR and CDR2 is FQNEAQ (reference sequence). This CDR3 is 16 amino acids long. The CDR3 sequence is CASSVRKGRAYNEQFF. For the CDR3, the DNA is TGTGCCAGCAGCGTAAGAAAGGGCAGGGCATACAATGAGCAGTTCTTC.

The V and J genes are TRBV5-6 and TRBJ2-1, with D hard to call. In germline, CDR1 is SGHDT, CDR2 YYEEEE. V gave up 2 bases and J gave up 4 bases, with 13 bases separating them. The CDR3 contains 15 residues. This CDR3 is CASSFDGSFYNEQFF. DNA for the CDR3: TGTGCCAGCAGCTTCGACGGAAGCTTTTACAATGAGCAGTTCTTC.

The chain combines TRBV27 with TRBJ2-7; 7 nucleotides line up with TRBD2. The CDR3 contains 16 residues. Germline values: CDR1 MNHEY, CDR2 SMNVEV (reference sequence). V trimming: 2 bases; J trimming: 7 bases; junction bases outside the gene matches: 14. The CDR3 reads CASSLRASGGMDEQYF. In DNA form, the CDR3 reads TGTGCCAGCAGTTTAAGGGCTAGCGGCGGAATGGATGAGCAGTACTTC.

J is TRBJ2-5 and V is TRBV5-6, with 12 bases lining up with TRBD1. The V and J ends lost 1 base and 3 bases, in that order; junction bases with no gene match: 4. Germline loops: CDR1 SGHDT, CDR2 YYEEEE. The CDR3 loop spans 16 amino acids. The CDR3 DNA is TGTGCCAGCAGCTTGCGGGACAGGGGGCGCGAAGAGACCCAGTACTTC. Translation gives CASSLRDRGREETQYF.

The chain employs TRBV5-5 and TRBJ2-7, with TRBD2 matching over 7 bases. J lost 6 bases, V lost 6 bases, and 12 bases had no gene match. Per germline, CDR1 SGHKS and CDR2 YYEKEE (reference sequence). The CDR3 sequence is 14 residues long. CDR3 bases: TGTGCCAGCACCGAAGCGGGGCAGCTTCCCGAGCAGTACTTC. Translation: CASTEAGQLPEQYF.

The chain recombines TRBV30 with TRBJ1-1, with D maybe TRBD1 (5 bases). Germline V gene data show CDR1 as GTSNPN and CDR2 as SVGIG (reference sequence). Trimming stripped 2 bases from V and 2 bases from J, with 9 bases between. CDR3 length: 13 amino acids. In DNA, the CDR3 is TGTGCCTGGAGTCCGACAGTTAACACTGAAGCTTTCTTT. Its protein is CAWSPTVNTEAFF.

The chain uses TRBV7-2 and TRBJ2-7, with TRBD2 identical over 10 bases. The CDR3 contains 14 residues. Germline V lookup: CDR1 SGHTA, CDR2 FQGNSA. V lost 6 bases, J lost 3 bases, and 5 bases stayed unmatched. The CDR3 loop is CASRQLAGHYEQYF. Here the CDR3 DNA reads TGTGCCAGCAGACAACTAGCGGGGCACTACGAGCAGTACTTC.

The rearrangement uses TRBV27 and TRBJ1-2; tentatively, D is TRBD1 (6 bases). Germline V gene data show CDR1 as MNHEY and CDR2 as SMNVEV (reference sequence). The CDR3 is 13 amino acids. With 3 bases removed from V and 7 bases from J, the gap between germline ends came to 12 bases. The DNA for the CDR3 is TGTGCCAGCAGTTTGAGGACAGACGGTGGCTACACCTTC. Protein: CASSLRTDGGYTF.

The V and J genes are TRBV4-3 and TRBJ2-1; D may be TRBD2 (5 bases). Deletions cut 0 bases from V and 10 bases from J, with 10 bases between. The CDR3 has 13 amino acids. CDR1 LGHNA and CDR2 YSLEER come from the germline V gene. DNA for the CDR3: TGCGCCAGCAGCCAAGAAAATGAGCGGGAGCAGTTCTTC. Its translation: CASSQENEREQFF.

The chain couples TRBV13 to TRBJ2-7, with D possibly matching TRBD1 (6 bases). Germline lookup yields CDR1 PRHDT and CDR2 FYEKMQ (reference sequence). V lost 5 bases, J lost 5 bases, and 10 bases lay in between. This CDR3 is 12 amino acids long. CDR3 loop: CASSIQGNEQYF. As DNA, the CDR3 is TGTGCCAGCAGCATACAGGGAAACGAGCAGTACTTC.

J is TRBJ1-5 and V is TRBV6-5; tentative D call: TRBD1 (5 bases). CDR1 is MNHEY, CDR2 SVGAGI, per germline. Trimming took off 9 bases at V and 0 bases at J, with 12 bases between the two ends. The CDR3 consists of 14 residues. The CDR3 bases are TGTGCCAGTTTCGGGGGATATAGCAATCAGCCCCAGCATTTT. Residues: CASFGGYSNQPQHF.

V gene TRBV19 combines with J gene TRBJ2-7; D is unresolved. The CDR3 runs to 14 residues. With 8 bases removed from V and 1 base from J, the gap between germline ends came to 15 bases. The germline V gene encodes CDR1 LNHDA and CDR2 SQIVND (reference sequence). The CDR3 loop is CASETLDLSYEQYF. DNA for the CDR3: TGTGCCAGTGAAACCCTGGACCTATCCTACGAGCAGTACTTC.

V gene TRBV14 combines with J gene TRBJ1-2, with unresolved D. Germline V lookup: CDR1 SGHDN, CDR2 FVKESK. V lost 2 bases, J lost 8 bases, and 12 bases lay in between. The CDR3 totals 13 residues. The CDR3 sequence: CASSQFGSEGYTF. CDR3 nucleotide sequence: TGTGCCAGCAGCCAATTTGGGTCGGAGGGCTACACCTTC.

The gene calls are TRBV5-8 and TRBJ1-3, with D possibly matching TRBD1 (5 bases). CDR3 length: 15 residues. V was pared by 3 bases and J by 2 bases, with 12 bases between. In germline, CDR1 is SGHTS, CDR2 YDEGEE. CDR3 DNA: TGTGCCAGCAGCTGGACACATACAGCTGGAAACACCATATATTTT. Protein product: CASSWTHTAGNTIYF.

The gene calls are TRBV5-4 and TRBJ2-5, with D perhaps assigned TRBD1 or TRBD2 (5 bases each). The CDR3 extends over 14 amino acids. With 1 base removed from V and 4 bases from J, the gap between germline ends came to 11 bases. CDR1 is SGHNT, CDR2 YYREEE, per germline (reference sequence). CDR3 loop: CASSLRGRAETQYF. CDR3 nucleotides: TGTGCCAGCAGCTTGAGGGGACGGGCAGAGACCCAGTACTTC.

The rearrangement links TRBV5-1 to TRBJ1-1; D uncertain. The V end lost 0 bases, the J end lost 0 bases, and 12 bases lay between the germline ends. The CDR3 runs 16 residues. CDR1 and CDR2 (germline): SGHRS, YFSETQ. CDR3 sequence (DNA): TGCGCCAGCAGCTTGGAGGGTACAGAGATGAACACTGAAGCTTTCTTT. This translates into CASSLEGTEMNTEAFF. Combining the CDR3 with reference TRBV5-1 and TRBJ1-1 gives the whole variable domain KAGVTQTPRYLIKTRGQQVTLSCSPISGHRSVSWYQQTPGQGLQFLFEYFSETQRNKGNFPGRFSGRQFSNSRSEMNVSTLELGDSALYLCASSLEGTEMNTEAFFGQGTRLTVV.

The chain links TRBV9 to TRBJ1-2; D not resolved. The CDR3 covers 11 residues. The V end lost 0 bases, the J end lost 10 bases, and 7 bases lay between the germline ends. Germline assignment: CDR1 SGDLS and CDR2 YYNGEE. This chain's CDR3 is CASSVAGDYTF. CDR3 nucleotide sequence: TGTGCCAGCAGCGTAGCTGGAGACTACACCTTC.

V and J are TRBV6-5 and TRBJ1-2, with D uncertain. V was cut by 5 bases and J by 2 bases, with 12 bases left in between. The CDR3 is 14 amino acids. Germline CDR1 reads MNHEY; CDR2 reads SVGAGI. The CDR3 loop is CASSPPGYNYGYTF. The DNA of the CDR3 is TGTGCCAGCAGTCCTCCGGGATACAACTATGGCTACACCTTC.

This rearrangement joins TRBV4-1 to TRBJ2-5; D is perhaps TRBD2 (5 bases). CDR3 length: 17 residues. Germline assignment: CDR1 MGHRA and CDR2 YSYEKL. Trimming took 1 base from V and 2 from J, leaving 17 bases between them. CDR3 in DNA: TGCGCCAGCAGCCAAGCCTCGCTTTCTAGCTATCAAGAGACCCAGTACTTC. This translates into CASSQASLSSYQETQYF.

This rearrangement joins TRBV2 to TRBJ2-1; D ambiguous. The germline V gene has CDR1 SNHLY and CDR2 FYNNEI. V was cut by 7 bases and J by 8 bases, with 6 bases left in between. This CDR3 is 10 amino acids long. DNA of the CDR3: TGTGCCAGCACATACGATGAGCAGTTCTTC. Amino acid sequence: CASTYDEQFF.

The CDR3 nucleotides are TGTGCCAGCAGCTATCGGGACAGGGTTTTTGATACGCAGTATTTT. Protein: CASSYRDRVFDTQYF. The chain employs TRBV11-2 and TRBJ2-3; 9 bases are shared with TRBD1. V gave up 4 bases and J gave up 6 bases; unmatched junction bases: 8. Germline V gene sequence: CDR1 SGHAT, CDR2 FQNNGV. The CDR3 has 15 amino acids.

This clone was observed a single time. This chain joins TRBV19 and TRBJ2-7; D might be TRBD1 or TRBD2, each matching 6 bases. CDR1 LNHDA and CDR2 SQIVND come from the germline V gene (reference sequence). Trimming took off 3 bases at V and 4 bases at J, with 16 bases between the two ends. The CDR3 sequence is 15 residues long. Here the CDR3 DNA reads TGTGCCAGTAGTATTTTCGGGGGCGCCGGGTACGAGCAGTACTTC. This codes for CASSIFGGAGYEQYF.

The rearrangement uses TRBV5-4 and TRBJ2-5; D might be TRBD1 or TRBD2, each matching 6 bases. Germline V CDR1 and CDR2: SGHNT, YYREEE (reference sequence). The ends were cut back, 4 bases at V and 2 bases at J, with 15 bases in the middle. This CDR3 is built from 15 residues. The CDR3 coding sequence is TGTGCCAGCAGCCCCTCTAGGGGGAGGCAAGAGACCCAGTACTTC. This sequence encodes CASSPSRGRQETQYF.

The chain uses TRBV7-2 and TRBJ1-2, with no clear D. V gave up 2 bases and J gave up 2 bases, with 15 bases separating them. The CDR3 is 16 amino acids. The germline V gene encodes CDR1 SGHTA and CDR2 FQGNSA. The CDR3 here is CASSLNTPKPNYGYTF. The DNA for the CDR3 is TGTGCCAGCAGCTTAAACACCCCAAAACCAAACTATGGCTACACCTTC.

The rearrangement uses TRBV25-1 and TRBJ1-5; D is undetermined. The V and J ends lost 9 bases and 5 bases respectively, with 11 bases between them. Germline CDR1 is MGHDK and CDR2 is SYGVNS. The CDR3 totals 12 residues. The CDR3 nucleotides are TGTGCCAGTCGACAAGGCGATCAGCCCCAGCATTTT. This translates into CASRQGDQPQHF.